The clone carrying this T cell receptor (beta chain) was seen only once. The antigen remains undetermined. The sample originates from a study of cytomegalovirus exposure and HLA in healthy donors. Study conclusions and caveats: Analysis was carried out at a later point, and it linked a missense DCLRE1C variant to TCR beta V- and J-gene trimming. Reported results showed that the classifier diagnosed cytomegalovirus status with high specificity and sensitivity.

PCR involved 60 Vbeta and 13 Jbeta primers. Only in-frame clones appear in the TCRdb table, and some are missing; sequencing was by immunoSEQ multiplex PCR. This sample yields 90,000 to 100,000 clones, of which 60% to 80% are seen a single time; about 8.3% belongs to the top ten. Germline V lookup: CDR1 MNHNY, CDR2 SVGAGI (reference sequence). V lost 10 bases to trimming and J lost 4 bases; unmatched junction nucleotides: 12. The CDR3 length is 14 residues. The receptor's source is a female donor in good health and CMV-seronegative. Sequenced input: PBMCs. The chain links TRBV6-6 to TRBJ2-5; 7 nucleotides agree with TRBD1. The CDR3 here is CATEARGPGETQYF. For the CDR3, the DNA is TGTGCCACCGAGGCGAGGGGGCCAGGAGAGACCCAGTACTTC.